The source of this TCR beta chain is a study of T cells after yellow fever vaccination. Via MiXCR, TCRdb re-called the 5' RACE reads, giving one row per CDR3 protein. Among fewer than 400,000 distinct CDR3 sequences listed, approximately 11% were seen once. This clonotype came up a few times. This TCR was sampled from a man aged 18 to 29 who received the YFV17D yellow fever vaccine. The sequencing here drew on CD4+ T cells sorted from PBMCs, taken 45 days after the yellow fever booster vaccination.

The CDR3: CASSLAVRSSSYNEQFF. In nucleotides, the CDR3 is TGTGCCAGCAGCTTGGCCGTTAGGAGCAGCTCCTACAATGAGCAGTTCTTC. The chain uses TRBV5-5 and TRBJ2-1, with D uncertain. V lost 0 bases, J lost 0 bases, and 13 bases lay in between. This CDR3 has 17 amino acids. Germline assignment: CDR1 SGHKS and CDR2 YYEKEE (reference sequence).